The rows below give T cell receptor beta chains drawn from one sample of a study of Ad26.COV2.S vaccination and SARS-CoV-2 variants. Clones were read by immunoSEQ multiplex PCR, and TCRdb kept only the in-frame ones, dropping some. The table lists fewer than 500,000 clones, roughly 87% of them singletons, with roughly 4% in the top ten. The sequences come from peripheral blood, collected in a trial of Ad26.COV2.S vaccine versus placebo. The receptors were sampled from a person between 18 and 60 years old who received the Ad26.COV2.S COVID-19 vaccine or a placebo. CDR3s include the opening cysteine and the closing phenylalanine or tryptophan. Fields, in order: V gene, J gene, CDR3 protein.

V gene: TRBV7-2; J gene: TRBJ1-5; CDR3 protein: CASSYQYNSNQPQHF
V gene: TRBV9; J gene: TRBJ2-3; CDR3 protein: CASSVASGKTDTQYF
V gene: TRBV28; J gene: TRBJ2-5; CDR3 protein: CASSSGALETQYF
V gene: TRBV13; J gene: TRBJ2-7; CDR3 protein: CASSYTSTEQYF
V gene: TRBV5-1; J gene: TRBJ2-3; CDR3 protein: CASSPYVGGRTDTQYF
V gene: TRBV24-1; J gene: TRBJ1-4; CDR3 protein: CATSVDRGGTEKLFF
V gene: TRBV19; J gene: TRBJ1-5; CDR3 protein: CASRDSFNQPQHF
V gene: TRBV30; J gene: TRBJ2-1; CDR3 protein: CAWSVPGRSGIPNEQFF
V gene: TRBV5-1; J gene: TRBJ2-1; CDR3 protein: CASSFGGGPYNEQFF
V gene: TRBV5-4; J gene: TRBJ1-6; CDR3 protein: CASSLETGNSPLHF
V gene: TRBV27; J gene: TRBJ2-7; CDR3 protein: CASIRGREQYF
V gene: TRBV7-8; J gene: TRBJ2-7; CDR3 protein: CASSLAGRGLYEQYF
V gene: TRBV27; J gene: TRBJ2-5; CDR3 protein: CASRGEGPETQYF
V gene: TRBV7-5; J gene: TRBJ2-3; CDR3 protein: CARSRRRLPGLAGEKATDTQYF
V gene: TRBV25-1; J gene: TRBJ2-1; CDR3 protein: CASAGTGAYNEQFF
V gene: TRBV4-2; J gene: TRBJ2-3; CDR3 protein: CASSQYLAGTPSTDTQYF
V gene: TRBV13; J gene: TRBJ2-3; CDR3 protein: CASGTRHTDTQYF
V gene: TRBV21-1; J gene: TRBJ2-4; CDR3 protein: CASSKEGGIAKNIQYF
V gene: TRBV5-1; J gene: TRBJ1-1; CDR3 protein: CASSPADSRNTEAFF
V gene: TRBV9; J gene: TRBJ1-1; CDR3 protein: CASSRGQGAVNTEAFF
V gene: TRBV11-3; J gene: TRBJ2-1; CDR3 protein: CASSSSGSAYNEQFF
V gene: TRBV27; J gene: TRBJ1-2; CDR3 protein: CASSLSGGGGYTF
V gene: TRBV5-4; J gene: TRBJ2-2; CDR3 protein: CASSSALAVPPGELFF
V gene: TRBV6-2/TRBV6-3; J gene: TRBJ2-3; CDR3 protein: CASTPLRTSPTNTQYF
V gene: TRBV6-5; J gene: TRBJ2-3; CDR3 protein: CASSYGQPSTDTQYF
V gene: TRBV13; J gene: TRBJ2-7; CDR3 protein: CASRRGQGSYEQYF
V gene: TRBV19; J gene: TRBJ2-5; CDR3 protein: CASSRLAGGDYQETQYF
V gene: TRBV27; J gene: TRBJ2-3; CDR3 protein: CASSPTVVSGRLADTQYF
V gene: TRBV10-3; J gene: TRBJ2-5; CDR3 protein: CAIRGTSGVQETQYF
V gene: TRBV6-5; J gene: TRBJ2-7; CDR3 protein: CASGQMAAYEQYF
V gene: TRBV24-1; J gene: TRBJ2-5; CDR3 protein: CATSEGLGTQYF
V gene: TRBV5-1; J gene: TRBJ2-7; CDR3 protein: CASTPSVTSGTYEQYF
V gene: TRBV11-2; J gene: TRBJ1-1; CDR3 protein: CASSFPQATEAFF
V gene: TRBV20-1; J gene: TRBJ2-5; CDR3 protein: CRTEDQETQYF
V gene: TRBV19; J gene: TRBJ2-1; CDR3 protein: CASSLNRLADSYNEQFF
V gene: TRBV7-2; J gene: TRBJ2-5; CDR3 protein: CASSLVEAGAYQETQYF
V gene: TRBV30; J gene: TRBJ2-1; CDR3 protein: CAWNPGLGKDEQFF
V gene: TRBV6-1; J gene: TRBJ2-5; CDR3 protein: CASSEMPGGSNFETQYF
V gene: TRBV10-3; J gene: TRBJ2-3; CDR3 protein: CAISEGMADTQYF
V gene: TRBV15; J gene: TRBJ2-4; CDR3 protein: CATSRDGTGGSKNIQYF
V gene: TRBV5-1; J gene: TRBJ2-1; CDR3 protein: CASSSISGRAWEQFF
V gene: TRBV5-4; J gene: TRBJ1-1; CDR3 protein: CASSAGPTPGTEAFF
V gene: TRBV6-1; J gene: TRBJ1-1; CDR3 protein: CASSDPGLGNTEAFF
V gene: TRBV5-1; J gene: TRBJ2-5; CDR3 protein: CASSFGGKGIGETQYF
V gene: TRBV7-9; J gene: TRBJ1-4; CDR3 protein: CASSLVGSTNEKLFF
V gene: TRBV4-2; J gene: TRBJ1-2; CDR3 protein: CASRSGTEANYGYTF
V gene: TRBV6-5; J gene: TRBJ1-6; CDR3 protein: CASSLTVEGRSPLHF
V gene: TRBV7-8; J gene: TRBJ2-5; CDR3 protein: CASSPTGTRLFETQYF
V gene: TRBV5-5; J gene: TRBJ2-5; CDR3 protein: CASSLPPGEVRTQYF
V gene: TRBV9; J gene: TRBJ2-7; CDR3 protein: CASSVGTTTIVEQYF
V gene: TRBV9; J gene: TRBJ2-7; CDR3 protein: CASSVGGGGDEQYF
V gene: TRBV19; J gene: TRBJ2-1; CDR3 protein: CASRRGDSYNEQFF
V gene: TRBV15; J gene: TRBJ2-2; CDR3 protein: CATSRRGQGTGELFF
V gene: TRBV4-1; J gene: TRBJ2-1; CDR3 protein: CASSKLNVQGRRYNEQFF
V gene: TRBV10-1; J gene: TRBJ2-1; CDR3 protein: CASSESKRVGSYNEQFF
V gene: TRBV27; J gene: TRBJ1-2; CDR3 protein: CASSLMGTGGVGYTF
V gene: TRBV12-3/TRBV12-4; J gene: TRBJ1-2; CDR3 protein: CASRDRGYGYTF
V gene: TRBV19; J gene: TRBJ2-7; CDR3 protein: CASSIGQGKAYEQYF